The 21 T cell receptor beta chains below come from one sample, sequenced in a study of T cell repertoires in cytomegalovirus infection. These TCRs' antigens remain unknown. TCRdb itself ran the reads through MiXCR, one entry per CDR3 protein. The sample includes about 890,000 distinct CDR3 sequences, around a third of them seen just once. Sequenced here: cultured CD8+ T cells from PBMCs, sampled from culture after CMV antigen stimulation. These receptors were collected from a human donor in good health (CMV status not recorded). Some clones in this sample may be carry-over from other donors' samples.

This clonotype was detected once. J is TRBJ1-3 and V is TRBV7-4; perhaps TRBD1 as D (6 bases). This CDR3 region has 16 residues. Trimming pared 3 bases from V and 0 bases from J, leaving 12 bases between. Germline lookup yields CDR1 SGHVT and CDR2 SQSDAQ. The CDR3 DNA reads as TGTGCCAGCAGCTTTAGCTGGACAGCCTCTGGAAACACCATATATTTT. This translates into CASSFSWTASGNTIYF.

The chain has TRBV27 and TRBJ1-2; TRBD1 matches at 8 bases. This CDR3 has 13 amino acids. V dropped 3 bases and J dropped 8; count of bases not matched to a gene: 5. Germline V gene data show CDR1 as MNHEY and CDR2 as SMNVEV (reference sequence). The CDR3: CASSFRTGWGYTF. CDR3 nucleotides: TGTGCCAGCAGTTTTCGGACAGGGTGGGGCTACACCTTC.

Comment on this clonotype: One junction end disagrees with the germline gene, perhaps due to a read error. J is TRBJ2-6 and V is TRBV11-2; D might be TRBD1 (5 bases). This CDR3 comprises 15 residues. Germline CDR1 is SGHAT and CDR2 is FQNNGV. Written as DNA, the CDR3 is TGTGCCAGCAGCCTCCGGTCCTCTGGGGCCAACGACCTGACTTTC. Translation: CASSLRSSGANDLTF. Using reference TRBV11-2 and TRBJ2-6 for the parts outside the CDR3, the full variable domain is EAGVAQSPRYKIIEKRQSVAFWCNPISGHATLYWYQQILGQGPKLLIQFQNNGVVDDSQLPKDRFSAERLKGVDSTLKIQPAKLEDSAVYLCASSLRSSGANDLTFGAGSRLTVL.

The gene calls are TRBV12-3 or TRBV12-4 and TRBJ1-5, with TRBD1 identical over 9 bases. The CDR3 loop spans 18 amino acids. After removal of 4 bases from V and 2 bases from J, the junction contained 12 bases not matched to a gene. The CDR3 protein is CASSYTGGAMYGNQPQHF. The CDR3 DNA is TGTGCCAGCAGTTATACAGGGGGCGCGATGTACGGCAATCAGCCCCAGCATTTT.

This clonotype was counted once. This chain joins TRBV19 and TRBJ1-1; D not resolved. The V end was cut by 3 bases, the J end by 1 base, with 9 bases between. Germline V gene data show CDR1 as LNHDA and CDR2 as SQIVND (reference sequence). The CDR3 consists of 14 residues. The CDR3 nucleotides are TGTGCCAGTAGTATCCCGGACGGGAACACTGAAGCTTTCTTT. Its protein product is CASSIPDGNTEAFF.

This chain joins TRBV6-2 or TRBV6-3 and TRBJ1-3; 12 nucleotides match TRBD1. The ends lost 8 bases at V and 4 bases at J; junction bases unmatched: 9. CDR1 is MNHEY, CDR2 SVGEGT, per germline. The CDR3 length is 16 residues. The CDR3 region is CASQPGQGAEGNTIYF. The CDR3 DNA sequence: TGTGCCAGCCAACCGGGACAGGGGGCGGAAGGAAACACCATATATTTT.

This clonotype was observed a handful of times. This rearrangement joins TRBV6-1 to TRBJ1-2; D gene unclear. CDR1 is MNHNS and CDR2 is SASEGT in the germline V gene. This CDR3 has 12 amino acids. Trimming took off 1 base at V and 6 bases at J, with 6 bases between the two ends. The CDR3: CASSEVVNGYTF. The CDR3 DNA sequence: TGTGCCAGCAGTGAAGTCGTGAATGGCTACACCTTC.

The V and J genes are TRBV4-1 and TRBJ2-1; D not resolved. Germline CDR1 and CDR2: MGHRA and YSYEKL. CDR3 length: 13 amino acids. V was trimmed by 4 bases and J by 10 bases, leaving 14 bases between them. CDR3 bases: TGCGCCAGCAGCCTCCAGGTGCAGCACGAGCAGTTCTTC. Its translation: CASSLQVQHEQFF.

This clonotype was detected a few times. The J gene is TRBJ2-3, the V gene TRBV7-9; 9 nucleotides match TRBD1. The J segment lost 2 bases and the V segment lost 5 bases, leaving 8 bases of the junction unmatched. The germline V gene has CDR1 SEHNR and CDR2 FQNEAQ (reference sequence). This CDR3 contains 16 residues. The CDR3: CASSPRTGDITDTQYF. CDR3 nucleotide sequence: TGTGCCAGCAGCCCACGGACAGGGGACATCACAGATACGCAGTATTTT.

This clonotype was picked up a small number of times. The chain carries TRBV10-3 and TRBJ2-7, with a weak D call TRBD2 (5 bases). This CDR3 spans 13 amino acids. The V end lost 3 bases, the J end lost 4 bases, and 10 bases lay between the germline ends. The germline V gene encodes CDR1 ENHRY and CDR2 SYGVKD. As DNA, the CDR3 is TGTGCCATCAGTGAAAGCGGAGCTTACGAGCAGTACGTC. This encodes CAISESGAYEQYV.

The sample holds one count of this clonotype. V usage is TRBV7-4 and J usage is TRBJ1-1; tentative D call: TRBD1 (5 bases). The CDR3 sequence is 13 residues long. V was cut by 3 bases and J by 4 bases, with 9 bases left in between. Germline lookup yields CDR1 SGHVT and CDR2 SQSDAQ. The CDR3 nucleotides are TGTGCCAGCAGCTTCCCCCAGGGCACTGAAGCTTTCTTT. The encoded protein is CASSFPQGTEAFF.

This clonotype was seen a few times. This chain joins TRBV6-5 and TRBJ2-7; 10 nucleotides align to TRBD1. The V segment lost 4 bases and the J segment 2 bases; nucleotides outside the gene matches: 2. The germline V gene has CDR1 MNHEY and CDR2 SVGAGI. CDR3 size: 14 residues. The CDR3 loop reads CASSLTGGPYEQYF. CDR3 coding DNA: TGTGCCAGCAGTTTGACAGGGGGCCCCTACGAGCAGTACTTC.

This clonotype occurred many times. The V call is TRBV7-6, the J call TRBJ1-2, with TRBD1 as a possible D gene (5 bases). The V gene's germline CDR1 is SGHVS and CDR2 FNYEAQ. The CDR3 runs 15 residues. V lost 5 bases, J lost 4 bases, and 17 bases lay in between. The DNA for the CDR3 is TGTGCCAGCAGCCCTAGCAAGATCGACAGCTATGGCTACACCTTC. Its translation is CASSPSKIDSYGYTF. The full variable domain, completed using reference TRBV7-6 and TRBJ1-2, is GAGVSQSPRYKVTKRGQDVALRCDPISGHVSLYWYRQALGQGPEFLTYFNYEAQQDKSGLPNDRFSAERPEGSISTLTIQRTEQRDSAMYRCASSPSKIDSYGYTFGSGTRLTVV.

J is TRBJ2-5 and V is TRBV7-9; D ambiguous. The CDR3 is made up of 14 amino acids. V was shortened by 5 bases and J by 4 bases, with 14 bases between the two germline ends. Germline assignment: CDR1 SEHNR and CDR2 FQNEAQ (reference sequence). The DNA of the CDR3 is TGTGCCAGCAGCCCACTGGGTATAGGAGAGACCCAGTACTTC. Translating gives CASSPLGIGETQYF.

The genes are TRBV7-8 and TRBJ2-1; D remains unclear. The germline V gene has CDR1 SGHVS and CDR2 FQNEAQ. There are 11 residues in the CDR3. V lost 3 bases, J lost 13 bases, and 10 bases lay in between. This CDR3 reads CASSLKQVQFF. CDR3 nucleotide sequence: TGTGCCAGCAGCTTGAAGCAGGTTCAGTTCTTC.

V and J are TRBV19 and TRBJ2-1; D uncertain. The CDR3 sequence is 13 residues long. V lost 2 bases and J lost 6, with 8 bases in between. Germline V gene data show CDR1 as LNHDA and CDR2 as SQIVND (reference sequence). The CDR3 here is CASSISPGNEQFF. The CDR3 DNA follows: TGTGCCAGTAGTATATCCCCGGGCAATGAGCAGTTCTTC.

In this sample, this clonotype turned up a few times. The rearrangement links TRBV6-2 or TRBV6-3 to TRBJ2-1; D gene ambiguous. V lost 7 bases, J lost 10 bases, and 14 bases lay in between. The CDR3 is 12 amino acids. Germline CDR1 MNHEY, CDR2 SVGEGT. The CDR3 DNA reads TGTGCCAGCAAGGGTCCCCCTCGGGAGCAGTTCTTC. Protein sequence: CASKGPPREQFF.

In this sample, this clonotype turned up many times. The chain couples TRBV7-2 to TRBJ2-7, with TRBD1 identical over 8 bases. V shed 6 bases, J shed 2 bases, and the junction held 9 bases outside the gene matches. The CDR3 has 15 amino acids. Germline values: CDR1 SGHTA, CDR2 FQGNSA. CDR3: CASSPTTGAPYEQYF. The CDR3 DNA reads TGTGCCAGCAGTCCCACGACAGGGGCACCCTACGAGCAGTACTTC.

This clonotype showed up just once. The J gene is TRBJ1-1, the V gene TRBV5-6; D gene ambiguous. CDR3 length: 13 amino acids. V gave up 4 bases and J gave up 1 base, with 8 bases separating them. The germline V gene has CDR1 SGHDT and CDR2 YYEEEE. CDR3 sequence reads: CASSGPANTEAFF. The CDR3, as DNA: TGTGCCAGCAGCGGACCAGCGAACACTGAAGCTTTCTTT. Full variable domain (outside the CDR3, taken from reference TRBV5-6 and TRBJ1-1): DAGVTQSPTHLIKTRGQQVTLRCSPKSGHDTVSWYQQALGQGPQFIFQYYEEEERQRGNFPDRFSGHQFPNYSSELNVNALLLGDSALYLCASSGPANTEAFFGQGTRLTVV.

The chain recombines TRBV29-1 with TRBJ1-2; D possibly corresponds to TRBD1 (6 bases). Germline V gene sequence: CDR1 SQVTM, CDR2 ANQGSEA. The CDR3 has 15 residues. The ends were cut back, 0 bases at V and 4 bases at J, with 15 bases in the middle. The CDR3 DNA reads as TGCAGCGTTGAAGAATGGCGGACAGCTCTCTATGGCTACACCTTC. It yields the protein CSVEEWRTALYGYTF.

This chain connects TRBV25-1 to TRBJ2-7; tentative D call: TRBD2 (6 bases). CDR1 is MGHDK and CDR2 is SYGVNS in the germline V gene. V lost 1 base to trimming and J lost 6 bases, with 13 bases between them. This CDR3 comprises 14 residues. As DNA, the CDR3 is TGTGCCAGCAGTGAATTGATAGGAGGGGTCGAGCAGTACTTC. Its protein product is CASSELIGGVEQYF.